Listed below are T cell receptor beta chains from one sample, sequenced in a study of T-cell reconstitution after alpha-beta-depleted transplantation in children. TCRdb ran MiXCR on the PCR reads and lists one entry per CDR3 protein. The sample lists almost 500,000 distinct CDR3 sequences; under 15% were seen once. The sequencing here drew on PBMCs from the stem cell graft donor, taken from the stem cell graft. Receptors originate from a human donor who donated a stem cell graft to a child with combined immunodeficiency. Each CDR3 is given with its conserved first and last residue. The D gene is left open where the match is weak. Size values are once, few and many counts, or a class for expanded clones, and some rows have none.

clone_size: few
v_call: TRBV29-1
j_call: TRBJ2-7
d_call: TRBD1
cdr3_aa: CSVERRDSEPYEQYF
cdr3_nt: TGCAGCGTTGAACGCCGGGACAGTGAACCCTACGAGCAGTACTTC

clone_size: few
v_call: TRBV5-5
j_call: TRBJ2-7
d_call: .
cdr3_aa: CASSRDLMGAGDEQYF
cdr3_nt: TGTGCCAGCAGCCGGGATCTGATGGGGGCAGGAGACGAGCAGTACTTC

clone_size: few
v_call: TRBV5-4
j_call: TRBJ1-1
d_call: .
cdr3_aa: CASSLFGSQNTEAFF
cdr3_nt: TGTGCCAGCAGCTTGTTCGGCAGTCAGAACACTGAAGCTTTCTTT

clone_size: .
v_call: TRBV6-1
j_call: TRBJ2-7
d_call: .
cdr3_aa: CASRSTYYEQYF
cdr3_nt: TGTGCCAGCAGGAGCACCTACTACGAGCAGTACTTC

clone_size: .
v_call: TRBV5-1
j_call: TRBJ2-5
d_call: TRBD1
cdr3_aa: CASSLTGGKKETQYF
cdr3_nt: TGCGCCAGCAGCCTCACAGGGGGAAAAAAAGAGACCCAGTACTTC

clone_size: many
v_call: TRBV5-6
j_call: TRBJ1-2
d_call: .
cdr3_aa: CASSWAAGSLTTNYGYTF
cdr3_nt: TGTGCCAGCAGCTGGGCCGCCGGTTCCCTAACCACTAACTATGGCTACACCTTC

clone_size: .
v_call: TRBV12-3/TRBV12-4
j_call: TRBJ1-1
d_call: TRBD1
cdr3_aa: CASSLGGQRRAFF
cdr3_nt: TGTGCCAGCAGTCTAGGGGGACAGAGGCGAGCTTTCTTT

clone_size: few
v_call: TRBV7-8
j_call: TRBJ1-1
d_call: TRBD1
cdr3_aa: CASSLSGQGANTEAFF
cdr3_nt: TGTGCCAGCAGCTTAAGTGGACAGGGGGCAAACACTGAAGCTTTCTTT

clone_size: few
v_call: TRBV7-2
j_call: TRBJ2-3
d_call: TRBD2
cdr3_aa: CASSLGLAGGHSDTQYF
cdr3_nt: TGTGCCAGCAGCTTAGGCTTAGCGGGAGGGCATTCAGATACGCAGTATTTT

clone_size: many
v_call: TRBV6-5
j_call: TRBJ2-2
d_call: TRBD1
cdr3_aa: CASSHSDRVVAGELFF
cdr3_nt: TGTGCCAGCAGCCACTCGGACAGGGTGGTGGCCGGGGAGCTGTTTTTT

clone_size: few
v_call: TRBV12-3/TRBV12-4
j_call: TRBJ2-1
d_call: .
cdr3_aa: CASSFLDDEQFF
cdr3_nt: TGTGCCAGCAGTTTTTTGGACGATGAGCAGTTCTTC

clone_size: few
v_call: TRBV5-1
j_call: TRBJ2-2
d_call: .
cdr3_aa: CASSLGSGLDTGELFF
cdr3_nt: TGCGCCAGCAGCTTGGGAAGCGGGTTGGACACCGGGGAGCTGTTTTTT

clone_size: .
v_call: TRBV24-1
j_call: TRBJ2-3
d_call: TRBD1
cdr3_aa: CATTDREDTQYF
cdr3_nt: TGTGCCACCACAGACAGGGAAGATACGCAGTATTTT

clone_size: .
v_call: TRBV12-3/TRBV12-4
j_call: TRBJ2-7
d_call: TRBD2
cdr3_aa: CASSLGFGSGGEQYF
cdr3_nt: TGTGCCAGCAGTTTAGGATTTGGGTCGGGGGGCGAGCAGTACTTC

clone_size: .
v_call: TRBV6-1
j_call: TRBJ2-4
d_call: .
cdr3_aa: CASSENQAASGIQYF
cdr3_nt: TGTGCCAGCAGTGAAAACCAGGCCGCGAGCGGCATTCAGTACTTC

clone_size: many
v_call: TRBV6-5
j_call: TRBJ1-4
d_call: TRBD1
cdr3_aa: CASMDTGGGEKLFF
cdr3_nt: TGTGCCAGCATGGATACAGGGGGCGGTGAAAAACTGTTTTTT

clone_size: few
v_call: TRBV15
j_call: TRBJ2-1
d_call: TRBD2
cdr3_aa: CATSLLALSSYNEQFF
cdr3_nt: TGTGCCACCAGCCTACTAGCGCTGAGCTCCTACAATGAGCAGTTCTTC

clone_size: few
v_call: TRBV7-9
j_call: TRBJ2-7
d_call: .
cdr3_aa: CASSAAVVYEQYF
cdr3_nt: TGTGCCAGCAGCGCCGCGGTAGTCTACGAGCAGTACTTC

clone_size: few
v_call: TRBV20-1
j_call: TRBJ2-3
d_call: TRBD2
cdr3_aa: CSASALAGGSTDTQYF
cdr3_nt: TGCAGTGCTAGCGCACTAGCGGGGGGCTCCACAGATACGCAGTATTTT

clone_size: .
v_call: TRBV30
j_call: TRBJ1-1
d_call: .
cdr3_aa: CAWSLPGTSNTEAFF
cdr3_nt: TGTGCCTGGAGTTTACCGGGAACCTCGAACACTGAAGCTTTCTTT